This T cell receptor (beta chain) originates from a study of T cell responses to AZD1222 COVID-19 vaccine. Broader study findings: Donors skewed white British and female; clonal diversity was possibly underestimated. Of the AZD1222 recipients, only five to seven were seropositive at baseline.

Details on this clone: Antigen specificity is unknown.

Data came from immunoSEQ multiplex PCR; TCRdb stores just in-frame clones and leaves some out. The table shows 150,000 or so clones, with around 89% occurring only once. The CDR3 is made up of 13 amino acids. CDR1 and CDR2 (germline): SGHRS, YFSETQ. V lost 0 bases and J 6 bases, leaving 9 bases between the germline ends. The origin of this receptor is an adult in good health. This specimen consisted of peripheral blood, obtained on day 0 of AZD1222 vaccination. The V gene is TRBV5-1, the J gene TRBJ1-2; no reliable D call. CDR3 DNA sequence: TGCGCCAGCAGCTTGGGTGGTGGTGATGGCTACACCTTC. This codes for CASSLGGGDGYTF.